This T cell receptor (beta chain) was sequenced during a study of T cells in localized non-small cell lung cancer. The V gene's germline CDR1 is GTSNPN and CDR2 SVGIG (reference sequence). This CDR3 has 14 amino acids. V lost 2 bases and J lost 0, with 8 bases in between. The method was immunoSEQ multiplex PCR; TCRdb's version includes in-frame clones alone and lacks a portion of them. The profile shows about 31,000 clones, 88% of them singletons. The clonotype comes from a woman between 40 and 69 years old with stage III lung adenocarcinoma. The rearrangement links TRBV30 to TRBJ2-4; D perhaps matches TRBD2 (5 bases). This material consisted of peripheral blood mononuclear cells, taken before any cancer treatment. The CDR3 region has the DNA TGTGCCTGGAGTATGGGAGTAGCCAAAAACATTCAGTACTTC. This translates into CAWSMGVAKNIQYF.